The source of this T cell receptor (beta chain) is a study of Graves' ophthalmopathy and Graves' hyperthyroidism. Study details: Prior to any treatment, peripheral blood was collected at the time of initial diagnosis.

Amplified material comprised TCR beta CDR3 regions derived from RNA transcripts. HTBI primers primed a first-round RT-PCR, and a second-round multiplex PCR followed. From the multiplex PCR reads, TCRdb called clonotypes with MiXCR, one entry per CDR3 protein. The sample lists 620,000 or so distinct CDR3 sequences; about 20% were seen once. Other autoimmune diseases, uncontrolled infections, pregnancy or lactation excluded patients from enrollment. Diagnosis used clinical symptoms, serum thyroxine, TRAb, thyroid ultrasound and orbital computed tomography. Germline V gene lookup returns CDR1 MDHEN and CDR2 SYDVKM. The length of the CDR3 is 14 residues. The ends were cut back, 2 bases at V and 3 bases at J, with 10 bases in the middle.

The V and J genes are TRBV28 and TRBJ1-1; D call uncertain. Specimen: peripheral blood. This receptor was taken from a woman aged 18 to 35 with stable Graves' hyperthyroidism. Some clones in this sample may be carry-over from other donors' samples. The CDR3, as DNA: TGTGCCAGCAGTTTACCTGGCCTCGACACTGAAGCTTTCTTT. It encodes CASSLPGLDTEAFF.